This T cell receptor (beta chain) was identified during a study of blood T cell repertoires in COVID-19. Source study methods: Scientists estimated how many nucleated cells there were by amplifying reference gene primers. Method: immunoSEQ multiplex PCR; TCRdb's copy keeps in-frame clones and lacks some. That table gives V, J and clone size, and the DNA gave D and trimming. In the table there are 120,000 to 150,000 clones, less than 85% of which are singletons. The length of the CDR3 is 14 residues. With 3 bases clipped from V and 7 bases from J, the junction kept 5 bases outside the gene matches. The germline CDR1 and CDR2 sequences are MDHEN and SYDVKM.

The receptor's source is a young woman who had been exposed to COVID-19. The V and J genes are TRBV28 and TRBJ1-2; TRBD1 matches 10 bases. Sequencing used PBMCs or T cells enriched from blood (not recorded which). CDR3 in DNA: TGTGCCAGCAGTTTTGACTGGACAGGGGGTGGCTACACCTTC. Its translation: CASSFDWTGGGYTF.